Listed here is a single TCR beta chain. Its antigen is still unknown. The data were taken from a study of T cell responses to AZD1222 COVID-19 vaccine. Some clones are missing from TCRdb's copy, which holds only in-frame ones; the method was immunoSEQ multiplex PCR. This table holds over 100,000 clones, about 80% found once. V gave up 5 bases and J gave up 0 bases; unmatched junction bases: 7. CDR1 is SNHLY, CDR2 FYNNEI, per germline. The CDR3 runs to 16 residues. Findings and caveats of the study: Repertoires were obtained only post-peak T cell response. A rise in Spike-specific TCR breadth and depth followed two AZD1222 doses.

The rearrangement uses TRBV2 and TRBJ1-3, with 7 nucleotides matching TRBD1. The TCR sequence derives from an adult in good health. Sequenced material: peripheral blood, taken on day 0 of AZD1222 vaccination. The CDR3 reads CASSYRQGRSGNTIYF. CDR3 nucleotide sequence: TGTGCCAGCAGTTACCGACAGGGCCGCTCTGGAAACACCATATATTTT.